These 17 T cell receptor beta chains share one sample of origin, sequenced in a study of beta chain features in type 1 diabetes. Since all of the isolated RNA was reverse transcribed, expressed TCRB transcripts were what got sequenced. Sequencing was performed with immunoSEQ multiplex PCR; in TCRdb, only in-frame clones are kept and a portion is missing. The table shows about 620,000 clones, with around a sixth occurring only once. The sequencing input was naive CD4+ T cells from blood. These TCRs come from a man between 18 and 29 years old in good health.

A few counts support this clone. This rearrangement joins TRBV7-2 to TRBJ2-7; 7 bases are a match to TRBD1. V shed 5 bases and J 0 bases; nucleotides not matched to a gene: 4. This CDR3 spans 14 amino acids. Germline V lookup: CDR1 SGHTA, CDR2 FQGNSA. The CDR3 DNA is TGTGCCAGCAGCACAGGGGTCACCTCCTACGAGCAGTACTTC. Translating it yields CASSTGVTSYEQYF.

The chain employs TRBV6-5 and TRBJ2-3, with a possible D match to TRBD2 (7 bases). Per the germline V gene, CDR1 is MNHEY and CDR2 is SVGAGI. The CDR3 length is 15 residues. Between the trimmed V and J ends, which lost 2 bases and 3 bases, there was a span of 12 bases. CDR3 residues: CASSYVGGGTDTQYF. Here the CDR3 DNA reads TGTGCCAGCAGTTACGTAGGGGGGGGAACAGATACGCAGTATTTT.

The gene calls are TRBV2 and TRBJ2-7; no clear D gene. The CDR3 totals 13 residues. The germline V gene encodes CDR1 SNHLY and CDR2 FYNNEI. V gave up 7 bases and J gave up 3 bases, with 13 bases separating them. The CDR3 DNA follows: TGTGCCAGCATAAGGGCTGAGATCTACGAGCAGTACTTC. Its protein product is CASIRAEIYEQYF.

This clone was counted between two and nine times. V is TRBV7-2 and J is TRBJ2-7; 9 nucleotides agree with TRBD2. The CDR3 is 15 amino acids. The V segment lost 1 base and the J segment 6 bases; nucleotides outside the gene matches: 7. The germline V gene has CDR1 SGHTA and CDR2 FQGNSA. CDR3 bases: TGTGCCAGCAGCTTAGTAGCTAGCGGGAAGTTCGAGCAGTACTTC. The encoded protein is CASSLVASGKFEQYF.

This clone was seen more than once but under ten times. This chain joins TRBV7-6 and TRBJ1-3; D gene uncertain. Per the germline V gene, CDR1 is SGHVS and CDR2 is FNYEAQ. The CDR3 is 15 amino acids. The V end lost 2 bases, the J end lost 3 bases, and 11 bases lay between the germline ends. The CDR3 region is CASSLFRNLGNTIYF. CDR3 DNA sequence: TGTGCCAGCAGCTTATTCCGGAATCTTGGAAACACCATATATTTT.

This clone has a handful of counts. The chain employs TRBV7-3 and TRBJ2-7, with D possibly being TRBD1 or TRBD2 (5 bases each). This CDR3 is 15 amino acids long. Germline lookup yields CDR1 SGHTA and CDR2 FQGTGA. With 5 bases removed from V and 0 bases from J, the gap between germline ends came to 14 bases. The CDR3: CASSHPKGSSYEQYF. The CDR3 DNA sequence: TGTGCCAGCAGCCACCCCAAGGGGAGCTCCTACGAGCAGTACTTC.

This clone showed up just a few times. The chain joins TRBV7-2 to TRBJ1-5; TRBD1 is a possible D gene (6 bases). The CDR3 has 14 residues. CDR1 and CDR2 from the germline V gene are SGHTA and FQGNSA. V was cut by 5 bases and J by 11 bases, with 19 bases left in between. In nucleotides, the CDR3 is TGTGCCAGCAGCCCCTCCCCTTCAGGGGTAACCCAGCATTTT. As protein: CASSPSPSGVTQHF. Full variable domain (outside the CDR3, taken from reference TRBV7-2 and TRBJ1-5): GAGVSQSPSNKVTEKGKDVELRCDPISGHTALYWYRQSLGQGLEFLIYFQGNSAPDKSGLPSDRFSAERTGGSVSTLTIQRTQQEDSAVYLCASSPSPSGVTQHFGDGTRLSIL.

CDR3 DNA: TGTGCCAGCAATTATATGGGGGGGAGCAATCAGCCCCAGCATTTT. Translating gives CASNYMGGSNQPQHF. This sequence joins TRBV2 and TRBJ1-5; TRBD1 is a possible D gene (5 bases). V was shortened by 7 bases and J by 1 base, with 14 bases between the two germline ends. CDR1 is SNHLY, CDR2 FYNNEI, per germline. The CDR3 contains 15 residues.

The CDR3 region is CASSLEVTYEQYF. In nucleotides, the CDR3 is TGTGCCAGCAGCTTAGAGGTGACTTACGAGCAGTACTTC. The chain carries TRBV7-2 and TRBJ2-7; D gene uncertain. Trimming took off 1 base at V and 4 bases at J, with 8 bases between the two ends. Germline V gives CDR1 SGHTA, CDR2 FQGNSA. This CDR3 is built from 13 residues. The complete variable domain, with remaining parts taken from reference TRBV7-2 and TRBJ2-7, reads GAGVSQSPSNKVTEKGKDVELRCDPISGHTALYWYRQSLGQGLEFLIYFQGNSAPDKSGLPSDRFSAERTGGSVSTLTIQRTQQEDSAVYLCASSLEVTYEQYFGPGTRLTVT.

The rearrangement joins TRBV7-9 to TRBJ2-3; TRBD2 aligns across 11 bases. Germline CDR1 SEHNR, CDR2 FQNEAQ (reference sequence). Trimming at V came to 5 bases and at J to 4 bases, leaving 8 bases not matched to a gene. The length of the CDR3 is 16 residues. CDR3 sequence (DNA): TGTGCCAGCAGCGCGCGACTAGCGGGGTTCTCAGATACGCAGTATTTT. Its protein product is CASSARLAGFSDTQYF.

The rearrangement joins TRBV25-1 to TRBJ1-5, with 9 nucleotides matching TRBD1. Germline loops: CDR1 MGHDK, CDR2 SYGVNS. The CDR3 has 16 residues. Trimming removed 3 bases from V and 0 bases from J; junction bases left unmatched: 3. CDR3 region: CASSDYRGLSNQPQHF. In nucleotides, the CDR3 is TGTGCCAGCAGTGACTACAGGGGGCTTAGCAATCAGCCCCAGCATTTT.

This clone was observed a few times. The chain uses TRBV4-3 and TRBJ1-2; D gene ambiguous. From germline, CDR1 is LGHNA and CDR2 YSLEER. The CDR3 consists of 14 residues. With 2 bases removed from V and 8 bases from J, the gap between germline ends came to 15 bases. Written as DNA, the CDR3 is TGCGCCAGCAGCCAACAATCCGGGCCACTGGGCTACACCTTC. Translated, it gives CASSQQSGPLGYTF.

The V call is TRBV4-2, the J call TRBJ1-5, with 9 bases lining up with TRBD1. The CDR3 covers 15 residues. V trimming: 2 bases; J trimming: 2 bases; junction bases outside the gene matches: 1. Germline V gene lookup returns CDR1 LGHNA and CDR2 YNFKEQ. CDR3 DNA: TGTGCCAGCAGCCAAAGGACAGGGGGCAATCAGCCCCAGCATTTT. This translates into CASSQRTGGNQPQHF.

CDR3 sequence reads: CASSLFGGTRYEQYF. The CDR3 coding sequence is TGTGCCAGCAGCTTATTCGGGGGGACCCGTTACGAGCAGTACTTC. This sequence joins TRBV13 and TRBJ2-7, with 7 positions matching TRBD2. In germline, CDR1 is PRHDT, CDR2 FYEKMQ (reference sequence). The CDR3 extends over 15 amino acids. The V gene end was trimmed by 2 bases and the J gene end by 4 bases; junction bases not matched to a gene: 8.

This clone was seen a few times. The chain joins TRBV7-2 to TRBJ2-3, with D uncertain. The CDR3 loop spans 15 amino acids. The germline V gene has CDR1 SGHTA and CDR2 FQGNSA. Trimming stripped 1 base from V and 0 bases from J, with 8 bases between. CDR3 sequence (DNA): TGTGCCAGCAGCTTAGAGAGGCGAAGCACAGATACGCAGTATTTT. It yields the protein CASSLERRSTDTQYF.

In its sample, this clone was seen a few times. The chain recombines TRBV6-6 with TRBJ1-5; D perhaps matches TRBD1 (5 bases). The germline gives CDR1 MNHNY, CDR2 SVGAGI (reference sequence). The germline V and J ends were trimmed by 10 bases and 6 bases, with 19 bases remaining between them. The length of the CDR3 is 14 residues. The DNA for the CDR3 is TGTGCCACCACAACGGGGCGTAACGGTCAGCCCCAGCATTTT. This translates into CATTTGRNGQPQHF.

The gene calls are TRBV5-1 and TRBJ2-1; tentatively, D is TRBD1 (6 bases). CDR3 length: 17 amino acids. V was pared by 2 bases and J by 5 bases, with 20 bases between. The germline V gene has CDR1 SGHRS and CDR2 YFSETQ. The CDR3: CASSLQQGRLGDNEQFF. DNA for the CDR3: TGCGCCAGCAGCTTACAACAGGGTCGGCTAGGAGACAATGAGCAGTTCTTC. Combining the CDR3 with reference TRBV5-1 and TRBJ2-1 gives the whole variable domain KAGVTQTPRYLIKTRGQQVTLSCSPISGHRSVSWYQQTPGQGLQFLFEYFSETQRNKGNFPGRFSGRQFSNSRSEMNVSTLELGDSALYLCASSLQQGRLGDNEQFFGPGTRLTVL.